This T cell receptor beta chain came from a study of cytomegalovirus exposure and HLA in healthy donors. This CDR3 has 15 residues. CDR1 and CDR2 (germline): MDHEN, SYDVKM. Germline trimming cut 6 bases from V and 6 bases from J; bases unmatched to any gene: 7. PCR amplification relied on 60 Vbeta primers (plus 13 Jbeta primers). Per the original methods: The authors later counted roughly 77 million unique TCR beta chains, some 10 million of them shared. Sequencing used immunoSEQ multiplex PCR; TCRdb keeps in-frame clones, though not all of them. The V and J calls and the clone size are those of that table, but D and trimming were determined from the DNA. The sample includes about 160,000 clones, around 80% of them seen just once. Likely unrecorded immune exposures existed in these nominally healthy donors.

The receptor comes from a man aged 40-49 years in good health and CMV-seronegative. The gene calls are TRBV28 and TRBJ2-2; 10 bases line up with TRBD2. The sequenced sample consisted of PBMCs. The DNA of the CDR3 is TGTGCCAGCAGCCCCACTAGCGGGGAGGCCGGGGAGCTGTTTTTT. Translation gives CASSPTSGEAGELFF.